One TCR beta chain is described in this entry. These data are taken from a study of control samples from healthy donors and cancer patients. Libraries were prepared by immunoSEQ multiplex PCR; TCRdb keeps only in-frame clonotypes and omits some of them. Of about 130,000 clones in the sample, roughly 84% were seen once. The sample taken for sequencing was blood. The TCR sequence derives from a man between 18 and 29 years old in good health.

The CDR3 DNA follows: TGTGCCACCAGTGATGGGGGCGGTAACAATCAGCCCCAGCATTTT. Its translation is CATSDGGGNNQPQHF. The chain couples TRBV24-1 to TRBJ1-5; D perhaps matches TRBD1 (6 bases). Germline V gene lookup returns CDR1 KGHDR and CDR2 SFDVKD. Trimming left V 3 bases short and J 3 bases short, with 11 bases between. This CDR3 is 15 amino acids long.